The 23 T cell receptor beta chains given below trace back to one sample, sequenced in a study of blood T cell repertoires in COVID-19. The assay was immunoSEQ multiplex PCR, and TCRdb's table has in-frame clones only and misses some. In the table there are tens of thousands of clones, over 70% of which are singletons. Sequencing was carried out using peripheral blood. The receptors were gathered from a human donor in a cohort sampled during active COVID-19.

This chain connects TRBV7-9 to TRBJ2-5; 7 bases agree with TRBD2. Trimming removed 5 bases from V and 10 bases from J; junction bases left unmatched: 4. The CDR3 sequence is 11 residues long. The V gene's germline CDR1 is SEHNR and CDR2 FQNEAQ (reference sequence). This chain's CDR3 is CASSPGGFQYF. In nucleotides, the CDR3 is TGTGCCAGCAGCCCGGGGGGTTTCCAGTACTTC.

The gene calls are TRBV5-1 and TRBJ2-7; D possibly corresponds to TRBD1 (6 bases). There are 13 residues in the CDR3. The V and J ends lost 3 bases and 3 bases respectively, with 10 bases between them. Looked up from germline, CDR1 is SGHRS and CDR2 is YFSETQ. CDR3 loop: CASSSQGNYEQYF. CDR3 nucleotide sequence: TGCGCCAGCAGCTCCCAGGGGAACTACGAGCAGTACTTC.

The gene calls are TRBV15 and TRBJ2-6, with D perhaps TRBD1 (6 bases). Germline assignment: CDR1 LNHNV and CDR2 YYDKDF (reference sequence). V lost 3 bases, J lost 4 bases, and 10 bases lay in between. The CDR3 consists of 15 residues. The CDR3 nucleotides read TGTGCCACCAGCAGGAACAGGGCCGGGGCCAACGTCCTGACTTTC. Translation: CATSRNRAGANVLTF.

This clone has at least ten counts. The V call is TRBV7-9, the J call TRBJ1-2; D not resolved. Between the trimmed V and J ends, which lost 5 bases and 3 bases, there was a span of 7 bases. Germline V gene sequence: CDR1 SEHNR, CDR2 FQNEAQ (reference sequence). CDR3 size: 12 residues. The CDR3: CASSPGDYGYTF. CDR3 coding DNA: TGTGCCAGCAGCCCTGGAGACTATGGCTACACCTTC.

The chain uses TRBV3-1 (or the pseudogene TRBV3-2) and TRBJ1-6; tentatively, D is TRBD1 (5 bases). Per the germline V gene, CDR1 is LGHDT and CDR2 is YNNKEL (reference sequence). V dropped 0 bases and J dropped 9 bases, with 6 bases sitting between them. The CDR3 extends over 13 amino acids. CDR3 DNA: TGTGCCAGCAGCCAAGAAGGGGTTTCACCCCTCCACTTT. Translating gives CASSQEGVSPLHF.

The sample holds one count of this clone. The rearrangement links TRBV30 to TRBJ1-1; D gene unclear. This CDR3 is built from 14 residues. Deletions cut 3 bases from V and 4 bases from J, with 15 bases between. CDR1 and CDR2 from the germline V gene are GTSNPN and SVGIG (reference sequence). CDR3 sequence reads: CAWRLPHRLTEAFF. In DNA, the CDR3 is TGTGCCTGGAGACTCCCCCATCGTCTCACTGAAGCTTTCTTT.

This chain links TRBV10-1 with TRBJ2-3; perhaps TRBD1 as D (6 bases). The CDR3 is 14 residues long. The germline gives CDR1 WNHNN, CDR2 SYGVQD (reference sequence). The germline V and J ends were trimmed by 6 bases and 3 bases, with 13 bases remaining between them. The CDR3 nucleotides read TGCGCCAGCAGCCCAGGACAGATTACAGATACGCAGTATTTT. Protein: CASSPGQITDTQYF.

V and J are TRBV5-4 and TRBJ1-1, with a weak D call TRBD1 (6 bases). The V gene lost 4 bases and the J gene lost 3 bases, with 13 bases spanning the gap. Germline-derived CDR1 and CDR2 are SGHNT and YYREEE (reference sequence). The CDR3 is 14 amino acids. CDR3 sequence reads: CASSPRTVDTEAFF. CDR3 nucleotide sequence: TGTGCCAGCAGCCCGAGGACAGTCGACACTGAAGCTTTCTTT.

In its sample, this clone ranks as medium-sized. The CDR3 protein is CASSNSGGAGYEQYF. In nucleotides, the CDR3 is TGTGCCAGCAGCAATAGCGGGGGGGCCGGGTACGAGCAGTACTTC. The chain joins TRBV7-6 to TRBJ2-7; TRBD2 matches at 11 bases. The CDR3 has 15 residues. Germline V gene lookup returns CDR1 SGHVS and CDR2 FNYEAQ. The junction had 7 bases not matched to a gene; V was cut back by 5 bases and J by 4 bases.

The genes are TRBV29-1 and TRBJ2-7, with 8 nucleotides matching TRBD1. V shed 5 bases, J shed 3 bases, and the junction held 9 bases outside the gene matches. CDR1 and CDR2 from the germline V gene are SQVTM and ANQGSEA. The CDR3 runs to 14 residues. The chain's CDR3 is CSVRTGWGDYEQYF. The CDR3 region has the DNA TGCAGCGTTAGGACAGGGTGGGGGGACTACGAGCAGTACTTC.

This chain connects TRBV9 to TRBJ2-1, with D possibly being TRBD1 (5 bases). Germline V gives CDR1 SGDLS, CDR2 YYNGEE. This CDR3 spans 13 amino acids. Trimming took off 4 bases at V and 8 bases at J, with 13 bases between the two ends. The CDR3 spells CASSLQSRDEQFF. Here the CDR3 DNA reads TGTGCCAGCAGCCTACAAAGCAGGGATGAGCAGTTCTTC.

V gene TRBV11-2 combines with J gene TRBJ2-5; 11 nucleotides match TRBD2. The CDR3 length is 15 residues. Trimming removed 4 bases from V and 7 bases from J; junction bases left unmatched: 8. Germline assignment: CDR1 SGHAT and CDR2 FQNNGV. The CDR3 nucleotides are TGTGCCAGCAGCTCAATCGCCGGGACTAGCGGGACCCAGTACTTC. Translation gives CASSSIAGTSGTQYF.

The gene calls are TRBV28 and TRBJ2-6; TRBD2 matches 9 bases. This CDR3 comprises 16 residues. Germline CDR1 and CDR2: MDHEN and SYDVKM. V lost 4 bases, J lost 0 bases, and 1 base stayed unmatched. CDR3 region: CASSSTSGSGANVLTF. In DNA, the CDR3 is TGTGCCAGCAGTTCGACTAGCGGCTCTGGGGCCAACGTCCTGACTTTC.

V usage is TRBV28 and J usage is TRBJ2-1; weak D call: TRBD2 (5 bases). V gave up 3 bases and J gave up 8 bases, with 14 bases separating them. CDR3 size: 14 residues. Germline V gives CDR1 MDHEN, CDR2 SYDVKM. CDR3 residues: CASSFGRAEDEQFF. CDR3 DNA sequence: TGTGCCAGCAGTTTTGGTCGAGCGGAAGATGAGCAGTTCTTC.

The table lists this clone with a few counts. The chain recombines TRBV11-2 with TRBJ2-1, with TRBD2 matching 14 bases. Per the germline V gene, CDR1 is SGHAT and CDR2 is FQNNGV. The V segment lost 3 bases and the J segment 6 bases; nucleotides outside the gene matches: 1. The CDR3 runs 15 residues. CDR3 bases: TGTGCCAGCAGCTTGGGACTAGCGGGAGTCAATGAGCAGTTCTTC. Protein sequence: CASSLGLAGVNEQFF.

The rearrangement joins TRBV28 to TRBJ2-7; D is possibly TRBD2 (5 bases). CDR3 length equals 13 residues. The ends were cut back, 2 bases at V and 6 bases at J, with 11 bases in the middle. Germline V gives CDR1 MDHEN, CDR2 SYDVKM. CDR3 in DNA: TGTGCCAGCAGTTTACGCGGGCCTTTCGAGCAGTACTTC. Its translation is CASSLRGPFEQYF.

The chain carries TRBV19 and TRBJ2-7; maybe TRBD1 (5 bases). Germline assignment: CDR1 LNHDA and CDR2 SQIVND (reference sequence). Trimming shortened V by 0 bases and J by 6 bases, and 12 bases separated the two germline ends. The CDR3 is 14 residues long. The DNA of the CDR3 is TGTGCCAGTAGTATAGACAGGGTTGGTCGCGAGCAGTACTTC. Translation gives CASSIDRVGREQYF.

By sample fraction, this clone is medium-sized. V usage is TRBV27 and J usage is TRBJ2-1; 14 bases agree with TRBD2. From germline, CDR1 is MNHEY and CDR2 SMNVEV (reference sequence). With 7 bases clipped from V and 0 bases from J, the junction kept 11 bases outside the gene matches. The CDR3 extends over 19 amino acids. CDR3 protein: CASKSAGLAGGNSYNEQFF. The DNA of the CDR3 is TGTGCCAGCAAATCCGCTGGACTAGCGGGAGGAAACTCCTACAATGAGCAGTTCTTC.

The table lists this clone with a few counts. The CDR3 loop is CASSHPMSSYNEQFF. The CDR3 coding sequence is TGTGCCAGCAGCCATCCAATGAGCTCCTACAATGAGCAGTTCTTC. V usage is TRBV14 and J usage is TRBJ2-1; no definite D call. Germline V lookup: CDR1 SGHDN, CDR2 FVKESK. V was shortened by 3 bases and J by 0 bases, with 9 bases between the two germline ends. The CDR3 is made up of 15 amino acids.

The chain recombines TRBV19 with TRBJ1-2, with D tentatively TRBD1 (5 bases). V was trimmed by 8 bases and J by 4 bases, leaving 26 bases between them. Germline assignment: CDR1 LNHDA and CDR2 SQIVND (reference sequence). The CDR3 covers 17 residues. The CDR3 reads CASGLGLTFIDGYGYTF. Written as DNA, the CDR3 is TGTGCCAGTGGATTGGGACTGACTTTTATTGATGGCTATGGCTACACCTTC.

The chain carries TRBV6-5 and TRBJ1-1, with 10 positions matching TRBD1. This CDR3 spans 14 amino acids. V lost 6 bases to trimming and J lost 4 bases; unmatched junction nucleotides: 5. Looked up from germline, CDR1 is MNHEY and CDR2 is SVGAGI. The CDR3 bases are TGTGCCAGCAGGCACGGGACAGGGGCCACTGAAGCTTTCTTT. This encodes CASRHGTGATEAFF.

The chain uses TRBV6-5 and TRBJ1-4, with 9 bases that match TRBD1. The length of the CDR3 is 15 residues. V shed 4 bases and J 8 bases; nucleotides not matched to a gene: 8. CDR1 and CDR2 (germline): MNHEY, SVGAGI. CDR3 region: CASSSLGQGREKLFF. The DNA of the CDR3 is TGTGCCAGCAGTTCCCTTGGACAGGGGCGCGAAAAACTGTTTTTT.

The chain uses TRBV29-1 and TRBJ2-7; 10 nucleotides match TRBD1. V shed 1 base, J shed 0 bases, and the junction held 0 bases outside the gene matches. CDR1 and CDR2 (germline): SQVTM, ANQGSEA. CDR3 length: 14 amino acids. CDR3: CSVEGTGGSYEQYF. The CDR3 DNA sequence: TGCAGCGTTGAAGGGACAGGGGGCTCCTACGAGCAGTACTTC.